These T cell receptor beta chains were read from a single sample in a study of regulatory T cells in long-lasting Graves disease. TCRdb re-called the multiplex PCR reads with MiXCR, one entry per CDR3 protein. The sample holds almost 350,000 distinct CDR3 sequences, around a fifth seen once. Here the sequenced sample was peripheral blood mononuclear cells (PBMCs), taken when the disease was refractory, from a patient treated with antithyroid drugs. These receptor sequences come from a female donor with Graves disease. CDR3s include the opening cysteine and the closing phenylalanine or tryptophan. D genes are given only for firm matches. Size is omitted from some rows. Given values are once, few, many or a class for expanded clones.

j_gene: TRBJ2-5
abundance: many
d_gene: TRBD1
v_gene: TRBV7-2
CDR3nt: TGTGCCAGCAGCTCTGGACAGGCGTATTCCCAAGAGACCCAGTACTTC
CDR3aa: CASSSGQAYSQETQYF

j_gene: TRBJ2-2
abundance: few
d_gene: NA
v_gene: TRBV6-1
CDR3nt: TGTGCCAGCAGGGTTCTTTCCCTGACCGGGGAGCTGTTTTTT
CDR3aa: CASRVLSLTGELFF

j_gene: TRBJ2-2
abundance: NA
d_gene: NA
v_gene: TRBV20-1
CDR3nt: TGCAGTGCCCAACGGGGACTTAACACCGGGGAGCTGTTTTTT
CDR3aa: CSAQRGLNTGELFF

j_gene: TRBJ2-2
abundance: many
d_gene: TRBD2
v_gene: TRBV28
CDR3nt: TGTGCCAGCAGTTTGGTCCTAGCGGGAGTGGCCGGGGAGCTGTTTTTT
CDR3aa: CASSLVLAGVAGELFF

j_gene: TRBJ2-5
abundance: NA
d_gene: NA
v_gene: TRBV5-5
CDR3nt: TGTGCCAGCAGCTTGGCCGCAGTGGGAGTCATTTGGGAGACCCAGTACTTC
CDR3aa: CASSLAAVGVIWETQYF

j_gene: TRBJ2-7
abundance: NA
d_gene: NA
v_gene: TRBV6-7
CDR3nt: TGTGCCAGCAGTCTTTGGAGGGGAGTTTACGAGCAGTACTTC
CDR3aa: CASSLWRGVYEQYF

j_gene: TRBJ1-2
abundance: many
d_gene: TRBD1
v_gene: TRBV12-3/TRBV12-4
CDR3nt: TGTGCCAGCAGTTTACGGCGACAGGGGGCCTATGGCTACACCTTC
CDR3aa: CASSLRRQGAYGYTF

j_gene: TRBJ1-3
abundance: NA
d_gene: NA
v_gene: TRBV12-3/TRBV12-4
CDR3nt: TGTGCCAGCAGTTTTACAGGGAATGGAAACACCATATATTTT
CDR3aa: CASSFTGNGNTIYF

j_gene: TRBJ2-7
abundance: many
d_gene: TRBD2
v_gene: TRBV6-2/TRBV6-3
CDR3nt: TGTGCCAGCAGTGCTTTAGCGGGGGCTGGGTACGAGCAGTACTTC
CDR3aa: CASSALAGAGYEQYF

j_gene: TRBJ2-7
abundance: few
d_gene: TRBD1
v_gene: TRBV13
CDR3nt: TGTGCCAGCAGCGTAGGGGGCCCGGACGAGCAGTACTTC
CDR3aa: CASSVGGPDEQYF

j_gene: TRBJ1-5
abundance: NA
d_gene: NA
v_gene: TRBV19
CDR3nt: TGTGCCAGTAGTACCCAGGGTTACCGCGTTCAGCCCCAGCATTTT
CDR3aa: CASSTQGYRVQPQHF

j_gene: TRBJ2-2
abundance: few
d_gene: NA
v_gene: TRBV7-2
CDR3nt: TGTGCCAGCAGCTTTGGGGGGCGGGCCGCCCGCTCCGGGGAGCTGTTTTTT
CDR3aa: CASSFGGRAARSGELFF

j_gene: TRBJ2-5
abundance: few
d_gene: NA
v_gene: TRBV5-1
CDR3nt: TGCGCCAGCAGCTTGGGAGGCCCTAAGGTTGAGACCCAGTACTTC
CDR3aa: CASSLGGPKVETQYF

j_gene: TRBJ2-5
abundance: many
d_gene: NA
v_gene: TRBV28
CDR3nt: TGTGCCAGCCAGGGATCGGGGGAGACCCAGTACTTC
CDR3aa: CASQGSGETQYF

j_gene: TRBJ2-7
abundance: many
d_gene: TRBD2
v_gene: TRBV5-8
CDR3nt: TGTGCCAGCAGCTGGAGCGGGAGGCGGGACGAGCAGTACTTC
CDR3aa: CASSWSGRRDEQYF

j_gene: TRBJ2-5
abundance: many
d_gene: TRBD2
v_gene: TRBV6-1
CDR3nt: TGTGCCAGCAGTCTAGCGGGAGGGCCCCCGGGAGAGACCCAGTACTTC
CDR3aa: CASSLAGGPPGETQYF

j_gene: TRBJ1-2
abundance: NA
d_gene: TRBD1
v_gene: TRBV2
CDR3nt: TGTGCCATACCGCCCTCGACAGGGACAGGGATCGTGTTAGGTGGCTACACCTTC
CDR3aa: CAIPPSTGTGIVLGGYTF

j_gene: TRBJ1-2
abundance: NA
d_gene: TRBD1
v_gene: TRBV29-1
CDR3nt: TGCAGCGTTGAAGATGTGACAGGGGGCTGGTATGGCTACACCTTC
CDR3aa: CSVEDVTGGWYGYTF

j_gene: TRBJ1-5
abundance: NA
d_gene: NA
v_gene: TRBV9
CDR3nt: TGTGCCAGCAGCGTAGTACCAAGCAATCAGCCCCAGCATTTT
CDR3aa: CASSVVPSNQPQHF

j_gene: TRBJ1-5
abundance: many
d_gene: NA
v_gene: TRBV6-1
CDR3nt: TGTGCCAGCAGTCCATACAGGGATAGGAATCAGCCCCAGCATTTT
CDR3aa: CASSPYRDRNQPQHF

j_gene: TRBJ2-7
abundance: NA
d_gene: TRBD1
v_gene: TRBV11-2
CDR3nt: TGTGCCAGCAGCTCCCGGGACAGCAGATCCTACGAGCAGTACTTC
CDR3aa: CASSSRDSRSYEQYF

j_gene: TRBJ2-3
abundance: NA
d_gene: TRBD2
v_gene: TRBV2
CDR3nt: TGTGCCAGCAGCGAGACTAGCGGGAGCGCGAATACGCAGTATTTT
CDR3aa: CASSETSGSANTQYF

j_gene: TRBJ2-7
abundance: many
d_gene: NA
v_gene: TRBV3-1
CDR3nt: TGTGCCAGCAGCCAAGATCTGACTAAAACCTATCAGCAGTACTTC
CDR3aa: CASSQDLTKTYQQYF

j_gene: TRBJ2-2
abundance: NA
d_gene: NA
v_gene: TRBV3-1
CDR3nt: TGTGCCAGCAGCCAGCGGCTAGCCCCCGGGGAGCTGTTTTTT
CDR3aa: CASSQRLAPGELFF

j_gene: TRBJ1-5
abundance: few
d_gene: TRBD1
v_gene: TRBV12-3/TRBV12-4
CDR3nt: TGTGCCAGCAGTCGGCGACAGGGCCCAGGTCCTAGCAATCAGCCCCAGCATTTT
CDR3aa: CASSRRQGPGPSNQPQHF

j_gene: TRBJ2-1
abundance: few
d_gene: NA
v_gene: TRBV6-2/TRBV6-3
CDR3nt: TGTGCCAGCAGTTTGTCGGCAGGGGTAAGGAATGAGCAGTTCTTC
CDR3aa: CASSLSAGVRNEQFF

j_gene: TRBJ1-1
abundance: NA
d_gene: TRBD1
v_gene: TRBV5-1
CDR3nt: TGCGCCAGCAGCTTGCCAGCAGGGGGAGGCACTGAAGCTTTCTTT
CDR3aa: CASSLPAGGGTEAFF

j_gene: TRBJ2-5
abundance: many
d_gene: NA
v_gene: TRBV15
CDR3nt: TGTGCCACCAGCAGGACGACCGGGGTCGTGGAGACCCAGTACTTC
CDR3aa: CATSRTTGVVETQYF

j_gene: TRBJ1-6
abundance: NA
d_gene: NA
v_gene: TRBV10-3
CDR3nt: TGTGCCATCAGTAAGGACGGTTATAATTCACCCCTCCACTTT
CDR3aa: CAISKDGYNSPLHF

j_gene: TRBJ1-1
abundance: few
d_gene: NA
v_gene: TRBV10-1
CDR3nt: TGCGCCAGCAGTGAATTACAGGGCGAGGGCACTGAAGCTTTCTTT
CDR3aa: CASSELQGEGTEAFF

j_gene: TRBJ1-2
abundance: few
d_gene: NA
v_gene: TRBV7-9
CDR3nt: TGTGCCAGCAGCTTAGGAGGGTTGGGCAACTATGGCTACACCTTC
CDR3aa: CASSLGGLGNYGYTF

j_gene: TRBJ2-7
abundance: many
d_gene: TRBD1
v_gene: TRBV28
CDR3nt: TGTGCCAGCAGTACCTGGGACAGGTTGGACGAGCAGTACTTC
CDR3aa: CASSTWDRLDEQYF

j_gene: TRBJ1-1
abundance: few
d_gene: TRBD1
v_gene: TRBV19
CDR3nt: TGTGCCAGTAGTTGGACAAACAGGGGAGTCGAAGCTTTCTTT
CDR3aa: CASSWTNRGVEAFF

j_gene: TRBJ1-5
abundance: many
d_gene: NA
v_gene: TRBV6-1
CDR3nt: TGTGCCAGCAGTGGACATGGACAATTAGCCCAGCATTTT
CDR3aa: CASSGHGQLAQHF

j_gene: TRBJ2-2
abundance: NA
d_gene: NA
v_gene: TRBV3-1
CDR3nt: TGTGCCAGCAGCCAAGGGGAATACACCGGGGAGCTGTTTTTT
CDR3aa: CASSQGEYTGELFF

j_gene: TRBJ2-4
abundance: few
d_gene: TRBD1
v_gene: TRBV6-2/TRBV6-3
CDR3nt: TGTGCCAGCAGTTACTCGAAGAGGGACAGGGAAGTTTTCTTAGCCAAAAACATTCAGTACTTC
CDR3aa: CASSYSKRDREVFLAKNIQYF